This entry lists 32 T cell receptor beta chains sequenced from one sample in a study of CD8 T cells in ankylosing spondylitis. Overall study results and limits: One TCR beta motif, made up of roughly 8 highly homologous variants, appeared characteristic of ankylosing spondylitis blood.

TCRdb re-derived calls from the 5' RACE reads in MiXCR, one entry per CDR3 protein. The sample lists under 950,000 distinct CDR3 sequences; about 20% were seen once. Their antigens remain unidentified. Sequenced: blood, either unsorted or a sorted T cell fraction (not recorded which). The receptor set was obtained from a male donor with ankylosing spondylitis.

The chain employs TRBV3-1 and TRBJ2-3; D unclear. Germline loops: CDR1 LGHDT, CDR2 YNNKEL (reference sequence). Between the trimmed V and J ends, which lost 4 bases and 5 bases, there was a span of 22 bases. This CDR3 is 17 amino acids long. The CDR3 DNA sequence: TGTGCCAGCAGCCGAAAACCGGAGTCGGCCCTCGGAGATACGCAGTATTTT. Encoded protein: CASSRKPESALGDTQYF.

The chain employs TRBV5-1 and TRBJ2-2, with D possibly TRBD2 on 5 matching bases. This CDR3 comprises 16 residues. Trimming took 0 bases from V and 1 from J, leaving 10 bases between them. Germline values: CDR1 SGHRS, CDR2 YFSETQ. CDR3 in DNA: TGCGCCAGCAGCTTGGCCCCGGCGGGGAACACCGGGGAGCTGTTTTTT. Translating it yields CASSLAPAGNTGELFF.

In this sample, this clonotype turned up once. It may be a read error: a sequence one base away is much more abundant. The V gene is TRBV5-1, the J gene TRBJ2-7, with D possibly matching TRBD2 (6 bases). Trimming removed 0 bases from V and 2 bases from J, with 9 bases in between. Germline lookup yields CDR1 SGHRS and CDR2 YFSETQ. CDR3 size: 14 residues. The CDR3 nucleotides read TGCGCCAGCAGCTTGGAGGAGGGAACCTACGAGCAGTACTTC. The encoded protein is CASSLEEGTYEQYF.

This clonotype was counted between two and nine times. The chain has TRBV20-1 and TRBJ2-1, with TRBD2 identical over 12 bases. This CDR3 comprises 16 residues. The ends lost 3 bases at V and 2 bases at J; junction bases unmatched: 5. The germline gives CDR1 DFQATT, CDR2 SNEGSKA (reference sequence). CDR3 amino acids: CSASRGLAGTYNEQFF. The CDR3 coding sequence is TGCAGTGCTAGCCGGGGACTAGCGGGCACCTACAATGAGCAGTTCTTC.

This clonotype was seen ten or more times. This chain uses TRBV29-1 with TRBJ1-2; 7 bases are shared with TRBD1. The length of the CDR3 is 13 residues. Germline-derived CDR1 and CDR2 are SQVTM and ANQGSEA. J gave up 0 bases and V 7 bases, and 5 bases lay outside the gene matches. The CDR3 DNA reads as TGCAGCGCTGGACAGGAGGCTAACTATGGCTACACCTTC. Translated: CSAGQEANYGYTF. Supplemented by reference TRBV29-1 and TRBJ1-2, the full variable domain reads SAVISQKPSRDICQRGTSLTIQCQVDSQVTMMFWYRQQPGQSLTLIATANQGSEATYESGFVIDKFPISRPNLTFSTLTVSNMSPEDSSIYLCSAGQEANYGYTFGSGTRLTVV.

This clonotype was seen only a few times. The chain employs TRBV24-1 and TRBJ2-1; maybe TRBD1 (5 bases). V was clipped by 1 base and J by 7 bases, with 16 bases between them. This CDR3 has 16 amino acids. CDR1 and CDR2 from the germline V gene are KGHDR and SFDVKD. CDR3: CATSDFEAFHRNEQFF. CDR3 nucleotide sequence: TGTGCCACCAGTGATTTTGAAGCCTTCCACAGGAATGAGCAGTTCTTC.

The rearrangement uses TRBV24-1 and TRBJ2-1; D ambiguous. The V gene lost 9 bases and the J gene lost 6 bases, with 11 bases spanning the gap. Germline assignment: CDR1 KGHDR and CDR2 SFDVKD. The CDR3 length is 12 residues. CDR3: CATGDGGNEQFF. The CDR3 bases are TGTGCCACCGGCGATGGTGGCAATGAGCAGTTCTTC.

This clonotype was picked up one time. The CDR3 reads CASSPPGTDLNEQFF. CDR3 nucleotides: TGTGCCAGCAGCCCCCCCGGGACAGATCTCAATGAGCAGTTCTTC. This chain connects TRBV7-9 to TRBJ2-1, with 7 bases fitting TRBD1. Germline-derived CDR1 and CDR2 are SEHNR and FQNEAQ (reference sequence). After removal of 5 bases from V and 6 bases from J, the junction contained 10 bases not matched to a gene. The CDR3 has 15 residues.

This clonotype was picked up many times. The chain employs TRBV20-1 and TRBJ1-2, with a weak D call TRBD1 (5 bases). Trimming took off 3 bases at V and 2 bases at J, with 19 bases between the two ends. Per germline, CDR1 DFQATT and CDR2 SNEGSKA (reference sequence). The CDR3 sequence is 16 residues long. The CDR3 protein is CSARSPRLTANYGYTF. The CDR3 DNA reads TGCAGTGCTAGGAGTCCACGACTGACAGCGAACTATGGCTACACCTTC.

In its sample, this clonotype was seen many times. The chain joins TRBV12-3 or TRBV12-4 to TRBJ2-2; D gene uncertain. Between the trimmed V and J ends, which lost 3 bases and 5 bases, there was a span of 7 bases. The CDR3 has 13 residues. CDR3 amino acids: CASSFRVTGELFF. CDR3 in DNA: TGTGCCAGCAGTTTTAGGGTTACCGGGGAGCTGTTTTTT.

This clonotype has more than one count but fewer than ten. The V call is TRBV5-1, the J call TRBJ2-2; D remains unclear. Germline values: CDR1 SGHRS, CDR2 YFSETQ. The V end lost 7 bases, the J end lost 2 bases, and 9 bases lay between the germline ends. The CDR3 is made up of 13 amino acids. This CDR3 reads CASQPANTGELFF. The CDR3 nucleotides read TGCGCCAGCCAGCCCGCCAACACCGGGGAGCTGTTTTTT.

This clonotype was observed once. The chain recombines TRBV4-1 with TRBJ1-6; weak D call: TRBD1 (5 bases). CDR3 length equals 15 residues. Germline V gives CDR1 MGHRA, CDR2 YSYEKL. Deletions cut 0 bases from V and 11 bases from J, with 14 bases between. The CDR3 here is CASSQDEGTLTPLHF. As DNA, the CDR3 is TGCGCCAGCAGCCAAGATGAAGGGACTTTAACACCCCTCCACTTT.

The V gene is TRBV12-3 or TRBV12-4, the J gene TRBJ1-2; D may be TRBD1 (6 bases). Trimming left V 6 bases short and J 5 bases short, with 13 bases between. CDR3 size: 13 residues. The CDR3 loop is CASSGTGHYGYTF. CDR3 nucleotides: TGTGCCAGCAGCGGAACAGGGCATTATGGCTACACCTTC.

In nucleotides, the CDR3 is TGTGCCAGCAGCCAAGGGGCCACGGGTTCCACTGAAGCTTTCTTT. It codes for CASSQGATGSTEAFF. The rearrangement uses TRBV3-1 and TRBJ1-1; D is unclear. CDR3 size: 15 residues. Germline assignment: CDR1 LGHDT and CDR2 YNNKEL (reference sequence). The V end was cut by 1 base, the J end by 4 bases, with 13 bases between.

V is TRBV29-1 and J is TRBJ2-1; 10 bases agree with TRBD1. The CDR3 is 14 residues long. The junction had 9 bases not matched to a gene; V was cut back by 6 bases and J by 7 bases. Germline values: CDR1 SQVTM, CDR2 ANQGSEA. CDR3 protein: CSVTDRGIRNEQFF. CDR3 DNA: TGCAGCGTGACGGACAGGGGGATTCGGAATGAGCAGTTCTTC.

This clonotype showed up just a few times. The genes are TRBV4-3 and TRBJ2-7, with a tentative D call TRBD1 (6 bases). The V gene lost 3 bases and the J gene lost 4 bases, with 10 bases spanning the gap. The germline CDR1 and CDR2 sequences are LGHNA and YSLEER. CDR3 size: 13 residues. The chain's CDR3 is CASSHAGQYEQYF. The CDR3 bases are TGCGCCAGCAGCCATGCAGGACAGTACGAGCAGTACTTC.

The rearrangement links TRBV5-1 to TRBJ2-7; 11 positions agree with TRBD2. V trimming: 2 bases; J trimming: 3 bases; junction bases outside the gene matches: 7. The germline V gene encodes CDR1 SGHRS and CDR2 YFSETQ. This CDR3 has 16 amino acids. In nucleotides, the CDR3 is TGCGCCAGCAGCTTCTCAATGACTAGCGGGAACTACGAGCAGTACTTC. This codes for CASSFSMTSGNYEQYF. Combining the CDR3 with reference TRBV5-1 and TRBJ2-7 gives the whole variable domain KAGVTQTPRYLIKTRGQQVTLSCSPISGHRSVSWYQQTPGQGLQFLFEYFSETQRNKGNFPGRFSGRQFSNSRSEMNVSTLELGDSALYLCASSFSMTSGNYEQYFGPGTRLTVT.

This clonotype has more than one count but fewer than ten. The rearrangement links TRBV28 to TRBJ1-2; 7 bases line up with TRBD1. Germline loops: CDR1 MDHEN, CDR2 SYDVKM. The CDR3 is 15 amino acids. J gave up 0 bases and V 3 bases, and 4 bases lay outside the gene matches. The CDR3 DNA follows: TGTGCCAGCAGTTTGACAGGGACTTCTAACTATGGCTACACCTTC. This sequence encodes CASSLTGTSNYGYTF.

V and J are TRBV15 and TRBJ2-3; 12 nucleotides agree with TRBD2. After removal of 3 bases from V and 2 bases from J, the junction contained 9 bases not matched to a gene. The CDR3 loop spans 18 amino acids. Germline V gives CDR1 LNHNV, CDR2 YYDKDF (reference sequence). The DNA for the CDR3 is TGTGCCACCAGCAGGGGACTAGCGGGCCTAAAACACACAGATACGCAGTATTTT. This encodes CATSRGLAGLKHTDTQYF.

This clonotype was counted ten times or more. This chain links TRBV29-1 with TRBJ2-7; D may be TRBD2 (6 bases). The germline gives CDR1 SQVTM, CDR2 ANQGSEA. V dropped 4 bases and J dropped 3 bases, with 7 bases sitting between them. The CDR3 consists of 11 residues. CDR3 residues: CSVGDFYEQYF. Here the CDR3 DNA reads TGCAGCGTTGGGGACTTCTACGAGCAGTACTTC.

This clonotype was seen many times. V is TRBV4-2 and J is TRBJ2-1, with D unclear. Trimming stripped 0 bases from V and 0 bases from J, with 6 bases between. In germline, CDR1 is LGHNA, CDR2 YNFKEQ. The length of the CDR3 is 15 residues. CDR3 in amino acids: CASSQERISYNEQFF. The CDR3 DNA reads TGTGCCAGCAGCCAAGAGCGGATCTCCTACAATGAGCAGTTCTTC.

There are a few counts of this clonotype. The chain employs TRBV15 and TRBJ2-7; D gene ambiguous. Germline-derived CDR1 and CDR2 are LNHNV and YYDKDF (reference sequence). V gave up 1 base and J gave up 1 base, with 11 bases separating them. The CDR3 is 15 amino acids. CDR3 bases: TGTGCCACCAGCAGAGGTCCAGTCCAATCCTACGAGCAGTACTTC. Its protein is CATSRGPVQSYEQYF.

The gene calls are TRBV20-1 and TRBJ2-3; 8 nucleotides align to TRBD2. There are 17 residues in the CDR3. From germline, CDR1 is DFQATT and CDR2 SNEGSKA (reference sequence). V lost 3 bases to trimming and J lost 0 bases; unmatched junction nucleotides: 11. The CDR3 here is CSASGGFSGDSTDTQYF. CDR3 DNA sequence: TGCAGTGCTAGTGGGGGGTTTAGCGGGGATAGCACAGATACGCAGTATTTT.

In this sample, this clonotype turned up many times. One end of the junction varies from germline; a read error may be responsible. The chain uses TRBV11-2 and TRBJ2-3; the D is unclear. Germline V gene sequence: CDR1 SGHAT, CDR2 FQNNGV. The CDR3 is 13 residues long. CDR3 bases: TGTGCCAGCAGTTTAGACCGCACAGATACGCAGTATTTT. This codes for CASSLDRTDTQYF.

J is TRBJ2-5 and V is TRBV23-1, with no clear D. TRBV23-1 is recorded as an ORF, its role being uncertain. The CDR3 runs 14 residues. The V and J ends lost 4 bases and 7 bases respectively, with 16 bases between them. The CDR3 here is CASSPSAHKGTQYF. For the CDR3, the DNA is TGCGCCAGCAGTCCTTCGGCTCACAAAGGGACCCAGTACTTC.

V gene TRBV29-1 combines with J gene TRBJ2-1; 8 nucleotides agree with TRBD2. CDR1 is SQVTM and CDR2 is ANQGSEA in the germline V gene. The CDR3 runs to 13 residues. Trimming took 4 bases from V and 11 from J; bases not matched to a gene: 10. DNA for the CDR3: TGCAGCGTTGTCGCGGGGGGAGGGAATAAGCAGTTCTTC. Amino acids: CSVVAGGGNKQFF.

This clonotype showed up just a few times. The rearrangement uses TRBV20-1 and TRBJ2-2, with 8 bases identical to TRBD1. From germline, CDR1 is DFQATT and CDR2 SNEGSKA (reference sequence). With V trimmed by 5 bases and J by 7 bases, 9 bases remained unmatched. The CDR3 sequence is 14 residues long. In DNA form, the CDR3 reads TGCAGTGCTCCCTGGACAGGGTTTGACGGGGAGCTGTTTTTT. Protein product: CSAPWTGFDGELFF.

In nucleotides, the CDR3 is TGTGCCAGCAGCGTAGATCCAGGGAGGAGCACTGAAGCTTTCTTT. Amino acids: CASSVDPGRSTEAFF. V is TRBV9 and J is TRBJ1-1; a possible D gene is TRBD1 (5 bases). The CDR3 loop spans 15 amino acids. V lost 0 bases to trimming and J lost 4 bases, with 13 bases between them. Germline CDR1 reads SGDLS; CDR2 reads YYNGEE.

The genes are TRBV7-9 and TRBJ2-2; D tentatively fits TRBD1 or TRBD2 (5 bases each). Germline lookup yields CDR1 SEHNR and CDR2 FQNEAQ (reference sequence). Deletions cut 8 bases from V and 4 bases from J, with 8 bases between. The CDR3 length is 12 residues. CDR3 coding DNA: TGTGCCAGCGAGGGGAGCACCGGGGAGCTGTTTTTT. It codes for CASEGSTGELFF.

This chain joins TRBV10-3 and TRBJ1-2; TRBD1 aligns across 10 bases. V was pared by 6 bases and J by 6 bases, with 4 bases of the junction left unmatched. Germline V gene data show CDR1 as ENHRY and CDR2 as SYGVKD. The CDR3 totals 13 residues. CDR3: CAIRGTGDDGYTF. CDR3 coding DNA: TGTGCCATCAGAGGGACAGGGGATGATGGCTACACCTTC.

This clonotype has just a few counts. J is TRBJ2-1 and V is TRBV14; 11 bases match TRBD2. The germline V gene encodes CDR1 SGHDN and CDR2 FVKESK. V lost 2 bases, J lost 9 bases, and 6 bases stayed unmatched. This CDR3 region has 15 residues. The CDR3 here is CASSQRLAGRAEQFF. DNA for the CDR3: TGTGCCAGCAGCCAACGACTAGCGGGAAGGGCTGAGCAGTTCTTC.

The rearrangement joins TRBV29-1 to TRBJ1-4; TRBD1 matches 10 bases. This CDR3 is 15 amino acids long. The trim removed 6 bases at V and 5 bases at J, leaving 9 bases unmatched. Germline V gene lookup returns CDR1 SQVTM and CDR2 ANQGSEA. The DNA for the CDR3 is TGCAGCGTCGTCCCGGGACAGGGGCGGAATGAAAAACTGTTTTTT. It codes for CSVVPGQGRNEKLFF.